A selection of T cell receptor beta chains follows, all from one sample in a study of shared clonotypes between healthy human individuals. Some clones are missing from TCRdb's copy, which holds only in-frame ones; the method was immunoSEQ multiplex PCR. Among some 2.1 million clones listed, 95% were seen once. Sequencing used naive CD4+ T cells sorted from blood. The receptors were gathered from a man younger than 30 in good health. The CDR3 runs from the conserved cysteine through the conserved F or W. The order of the fields is clone size, J gene, D gene, V gene, CDR3 DNA, CDR3 protein. D genes are given only for firm matches. Size is stated for part of the rows, as once, few or many counts, or as a class when the clone is expanded.

size: .
J: TRBJ2-1
D: .
V: TRBV6-1
DNA: TGTGCCAGCAGTGGGGGGGCAGCCTACAATGAGCAGTTCTTC
CDR3: CASSGGAAYNEQFF

size: .
J: TRBJ1-6
D: .
V: TRBV18
DNA: TGTGCCAGCTCGACGACGGGTTCACCCCTCCACTTT
CDR3: CASSTTGSPLHF

size: .
J: TRBJ2-2
D: TRBD1
V: TRBV4-3
DNA: TGCGCCAGCAGCCAAGGTCATGACAGGGGGCCCGCCACCGGGGAGCTGTTTTTT
CDR3: CASSQGHDRGPATGELFF

size: .
J: TRBJ2-5
D: .
V: TRBV6-6
DNA: TGTGCCAGCAGGATGCCCGGGATTCAAGAGACCCAGTACTTC
CDR3: CASRMPGIQETQYF

size: .
J: TRBJ1-1
D: .
V: TRBV6-6
DNA: TGTGCCAGCACGAGGCAGGAAAACACTGAAGCTTTCTTT
CDR3: CASTRQENTEAFF

size: .
J: TRBJ2-1
D: TRBD2
V: TRBV25-1
DNA: TGTGCCAGCCTCATGAGCGGGACCTCCTACAATGAGCAGTTCTTC
CDR3: CASLMSGTSYNEQFF

size: .
J: TRBJ2-1
D: .
V: TRBV5-1
DNA: TGCGCCAGCAGCTTGGGCCGCCCGAGTAGTGAGCAGTTCTTC
CDR3: CASSLGRPSSEQFF

size: .
J: TRBJ1-1
D: .
V: TRBV5-4
DNA: TGTGCCAGCAGCACTACAGGCTTGAACACTGAAGCTTTCTTT
CDR3: CASSTTGLNTEAFF

size: .
J: TRBJ2-1
D: TRBD1
V: TRBV7-9
DNA: TGTGCCAGCAGCCCGACAGGGGTATTGTACAATGAGCAGTTCTTC
CDR3: CASSPTGVLYNEQFF

size: .
J: TRBJ1-4
D: TRBD1
V: TRBV6-1
DNA: TGTGCCAGCAGCGAGACAGGGGCTAATGAAAAACTGTTTTTT
CDR3: CASSETGANEKLFF

size: .
J: TRBJ2-1
D: TRBD2
V: TRBV30
DNA: TGTGCCTGGACTCGTGGCGGGAGAGCCTTATACAATGAGCAGTTCTTC
CDR3: CAWTRGGRALYNEQFF

size: .
J: TRBJ1-2
D: .
V: TRBV5-1
DNA: TGCGCCAGCAGCTTGGAAGGGCCCGGGGGCTACACCTTC
CDR3: CASSLEGPGGYTF

size: .
J: TRBJ2-3
D: .
V: TRBV10-3
DNA: TGTGCCGCAGCGGTAAGCACAGATACGCAGTATTTT
CDR3: CAAAVSTDTQYF

size: .
J: TRBJ1-1
D: .
V: TRBV7-9
DNA: TGTGCCAGCAGCTTAAATCGGGCAAAGGGGACTGAAGCTTTCTTT
CDR3: CASSLNRAKGTEAFF

size: once
J: TRBJ2-7
D: .
V: TRBV7-9
DNA: TGTGCCAGCAGCTTAGCAGGGGCTCCTACCGAGCAGTACTTC
CDR3: CASSLAGAPTEQYF

size: .
J: TRBJ2-7
D: .
V: TRBV11-3
DNA: TGTGCCAGCAGCGCCGGGGGGCTTGGAGAGCAGTACTTC
CDR3: CASSAGGLGEQYF

size: .
J: TRBJ2-2
D: TRBD1
V: TRBV18
DNA: TGTGCCAGCTCACCGGGGACAGCGAACACCGGGGAGCTGTTTTTT
CDR3: CASSPGTANTGELFF

size: .
J: TRBJ2-7
D: TRBD1
V: TRBV28
DNA: TGTGCCAGCAGTCCCCGGACAGGGAGGCGGTACTTC
CDR3: CASSPRTGRRYF

size: .
J: TRBJ1-2
D: .
V: TRBV7-2
DNA: TGTGCCAGCAGCCAGGACCCTAACTATGGCTACACCTTC
CDR3: CASSQDPNYGYTF

size: .
J: TRBJ2-1
D: .
V: TRBV6-6
DNA: TGTGCCAGCAGTTACTCGGGGTCCCAGGATGAGCAGTTCTTC
CDR3: CASSYSGSQDEQFF

size: .
J: TRBJ2-5
D: .
V: TRBV19
DNA: TGTGCCAGTAGTACAGGGACCCAAGAGACCCAGTACTTC
CDR3: CASSTGTQETQYF

size: .
J: TRBJ1-1
D: .
V: TRBV6-5
DNA: TGTGCCAGCAGTTACCGCAGGGGAAGAAGGAACACTGAAGCTTTCTTT
CDR3: CASSYRRGRRNTEAFF

size: .
J: TRBJ2-7
D: .
V: TRBV5-1
DNA: TGCGCCAGCAGCTTGGAGTATAGCGGTTACGAGCAGTACTTC
CDR3: CASSLEYSGYEQYF

size: .
J: TRBJ2-4
D: .
V: TRBV11-2
DNA: TGTGCCAGCAGCACGGGCAGGGCCAAAAACATTCAGTACTTC
CDR3: CASSTGRAKNIQYF

size: .
J: TRBJ2-1
D: .
V: TRBV6-1
DNA: TGTGCCAGCAGTGAAAGGAGGGCCCCCTTCAATGAGCAGTTCTTC
CDR3: CASSERRAPFNEQFF

size: .
J: TRBJ1-4
D: .
V: TRBV7-9
DNA: TGTGCCAGCAGCCATCCCCCACCCGGCAGTACTAATGAAAAACTGTTTTTT
CDR3: CASSHPPPGSTNEKLFF

size: .
J: TRBJ2-3
D: .
V: TRBV9
DNA: TGTGCCAGCAGCGTAATAGCGCTCACAGATACGCAGTATTTT
CDR3: CASSVIALTDTQYF

size: .
J: TRBJ1-2
D: .
V: TRBV4-3
DNA: TGCGCCAGCAGCCAAGAACTTAACTCCAACTATGGCTACACCTTC
CDR3: CASSQELNSNYGYTF

size: .
J: TRBJ1-4
D: TRBD1
V: TRBV25-1
DNA: TGTGCCAGCAGTGAAGCGGACAGGGATATTAATGAAAAACTGTTTTTT
CDR3: CASSEADRDINEKLFF

size: .
J: TRBJ2-3
D: TRBD2
V: TRBV11-3
DNA: TGTGCCAGCAGCTTAGGTGCCCTAGCGGGAGAGGCAGATACGCAGTATTTT
CDR3: CASSLGALAGEADTQYF

size: .
J: TRBJ2-7
D: .
V: TRBV5-5
DNA: TGTGCCAGCAGCTTGGCTCAGAGACGTGTTGAGGACGAGCAGTACTTC
CDR3: CASSLAQRRVEDEQYF

size: .
J: TRBJ2-1
D: TRBD1
V: TRBV6-5
DNA: TGTGCCACCACCTCGGGACAGGGATACAATGAGCAGTTCTTC
CDR3: CATTSGQGYNEQFF

size: .
J: TRBJ2-7
D: .
V: TRBV6-5
DNA: TGTGCCAGCAGTTACTCATTCAGGGAGGACTACGAGCAGTACTTC
CDR3: CASSYSFREDYEQYF

size: .
J: TRBJ2-2
D: TRBD1
V: TRBV19
DNA: TGTGCCAGTGGAGGGACAGGGATGGCCGGGGAGCTGTTTTTT
CDR3: CASGGTGMAGELFF

size: .
J: TRBJ1-5
D: .
V: TRBV6-1
DNA: TGTGCCAGCAGCAGCGGGTGGATCTCCAATCAGCCCCAGCATTTT
CDR3: CASSSGWISNQPQHF